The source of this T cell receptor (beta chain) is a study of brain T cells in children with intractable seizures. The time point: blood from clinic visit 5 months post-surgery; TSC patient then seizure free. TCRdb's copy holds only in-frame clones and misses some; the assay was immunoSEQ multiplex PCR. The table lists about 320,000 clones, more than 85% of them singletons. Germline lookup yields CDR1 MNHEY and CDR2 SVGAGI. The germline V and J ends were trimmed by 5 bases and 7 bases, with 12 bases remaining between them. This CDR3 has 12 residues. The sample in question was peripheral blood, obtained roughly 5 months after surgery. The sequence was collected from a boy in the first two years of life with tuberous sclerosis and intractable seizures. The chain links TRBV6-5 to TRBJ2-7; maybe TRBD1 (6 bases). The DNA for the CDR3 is TGTGCCAGCAGTAACAGGGTCCGTGAGCAGTACTTC. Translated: CASSNRVREQYF.